A selection of T cell receptor beta chains follows, all from one sample in a study of molecular identifiers for immune sequencing clone quantification. TCRdb ran MiXCR on the PCR reads and lists one entry per CDR3 protein. The table records 100,000 or so distinct CDR3 sequences, 35% of them present only once. The sequencing input was naive CD8+ T cells from blood, with Jurkat cell RNA spiked in. These receptors were collected from a human donor in good health. Some libraries in this study had Jurkat cell RNA spiked in. CDR3s include the opening cysteine and the closing phenylalanine or tryptophan. A D gene is named only where the DNA matches it firmly. The size field is filled for only some rows; it gives once, few, many or a size class.

.	TRBV20-1	TRBJ2-5	.	CSARVHMQTQYQETQYF	TGCAGTGCTAGAGTTCACATGCAGACCCAGTACCAAGAGACCCAGTACTTC
few	TRBV4-3	TRBJ2-1	.	CASSPSSDEQFF	TGCGCCAGCAGCCCCTCATCCGATGAGCAGTTCTTC
many	TRBV7-8	TRBJ2-7	.	CASSLAQMYEQYF	TGTGCCAGCAGCTTAGCCCAGATGTACGAGCAGTACTTC
many	TRBV4-3	TRBJ2-5	TRBD2	CASSQKKTSGYQETQYF	TGCGCCAGCAGCCAAAAAAAGACTAGCGGGTACCAAGAGACCCAGTACTTC
many	TRBV29-1	TRBJ2-3	TRBD2	CSVGTSGSGVDTQYF	TGCAGCGTCGGGACTAGCGGGAGCGGGGTAGATACGCAGTATTTT
few	TRBV24-1	TRBJ1-5	TRBD1	CATSDVRDRYNQPQHF	TGTGCCACCAGTGATGTGCGGGACAGGTACAATCAGCCCCAGCATTTT
.	TRBV28	TRBJ2-2	TRBD2	CASRRTPGLAGVAGELLF	TGTGCCAGCAGACGAACCCCAGGACTAGCGGGAGTTGCCGGGGAGCTGCTATTT
.	TRBV28	TRBJ2-5	TRBD1	CASSPTDRAVQETQYF	TGTGCCAGCAGTCCCACCGACAGGGCTGTGCAGGAGACCCAGTACTTC
.	TRBV13	TRBJ2-5	.	CASSSSQETQYF	TGTGCCAGCAGCTCCTCCCAAGAGACCCAGTACTTC
.	TRBV5-1	TRBJ2-1	.	CASSPGKEQFF	TGCGCCAGCAGCCCAGGGAAAGAGCAGTTCTTC
few	TRBV5-6	TRBJ2-5	.	CATPVQTGQETQYF	TGTGCCACCCCGGTCCAGACAGGCCAAGAGACCCAGTACTTC
few	TRBV6-5	TRBJ1-6	TRBD1	CASSPPGQGSIALHF	TGTGCCAGCAGCCCACCGGGACAGGGGTCCATCGCCCTCCACTTT
few	TRBV4-3	TRBJ2-7	.	CASSQDWASVNEQYF	TGCGCCAGCAGCCAAGATTGGGCTAGCGTCAACGAGCAGTACTTC
.	TRBV20-1	TRBJ1-1	TRBD1	CSAPNRDRGSGTEAFF	TGCAGTGCTCCCAACCGGGACAGGGGATCGGGCACTGAAGCTTTCTTT
many	TRBV5-6	TRBJ2-6	TRBD1	CASSFGTGYSGANVLTF	TGTGCCAGCAGCTTCGGGACAGGGTACTCTGGGGCCAACGTCCTGACTTTC
many	TRBV15	TRBJ2-3	TRBD2	CATSSGSGRTDTQYF	TGTGCCACCAGCAGCGGTAGCGGGAGAACAGATACGCAGTATTTT
.	TRBV29-1	TRBJ2-7	.	CSVGLAPYEQYF	TGCAGCGTTGGTCTAGCTCCCTACGAGCAGTACTTC
many	TRBV5-1	TRBJ2-5	TRBD2	CASSLAIETSGYQETQYF	TGCGCCAGCAGCTTGGCCATCGAGACTAGCGGGTACCAAGAGACCCAGTACTTC
.	TRBV11-2	TRBJ2-4	TRBD1	CASSRQGLENIQYF	TGTGCCAGCAGTAGACAGGGTTTGGAAAACATTCAGTACTTC
.	TRBV5-1	TRBJ2-7	.	CASSLARGSEQYF	TGCGCCAGCAGCTTGGCCAGGGGATCCGAGCAGTACTTC
once	TRBV4-1	TRBJ1-4	.	CASSQGAGSTKLFF	TGCGCCAGCAGCCAAGGAGCAGGGAGTACTAAACTGTTTTTT
few	TRBV7-8	TRBJ2-7	TRBD1	CASSSTGGSLYEQYF	TGTGCCAGCAGCTCCACAGGGGGCAGTCTATACGAGCAGTACTTC
few	TRBV20-1	TRBJ2-1	TRBD2	CSAWTSGSRYNEQFF	TGCAGTGCTTGGACTAGCGGGAGTAGGTACAATGAGCAGTTCTTC
many	TRBV12-5	TRBJ2-1	.	CASGPGLLAGEQFF	TGTGCTAGTGGTCCGGGACTCCTCGCGGGAGAGCAGTTCTTC
many	TRBV28	TRBJ1-5	.	CASGIYQPQHF	TGTGCCAGCGGGATATATCAGCCCCAGCATTTT
.	TRBV4-1	TRBJ1-4	TRBD1	CASNQDRWDRANEKLFF	TGCGCCAGCAACCAAGATAGATGGGACAGGGCTAATGAAAAACTGTTTTTT
few	TRBV4-1	TRBJ2-1	.	CASSQSESLNEQFF	TGCGCCAGCAGCCAGTCGGAGTCCCTTAATGAGCAGTTCTTC
.	TRBV4-3	TRBJ1-5	.	CASSQEARSDQPQQF	TGCGCCAGCAGCCAAGAAGCAAGATCCGATCAGCCCCAGCAATTT
.	TRBV20-1	TRBJ2-3	.	CSARPRSADTQYF	TGCAGTGCTAGACCTCGTTCTGCAGATACGCAGTATTTT
many	TRBV12-3/TRBV12-4	TRBJ2-6	TRBD1	CASGAPGQGYSGANVLTF	TGTGCCAGCGGAGCACCGGGACAGGGGTACTCTGGGGCCAACGTCCTGACTTTC
.	TRBV29-1	TRBJ2-7	.	CSVEVAAGAYEQYF	TGCAGCGTTGAAGTAGCGGCAGGAGCCTACGAGCAGTACTTC
few	TRBV27	TRBJ2-3	.	CASSLSVGPDTQYF	TGTGCCAGCAGTTTATCGGTGGGGCCAGATACGCAGTATTTT
once	TRBV13	TRBJ2-1	.	CASSPLRGSSYNEQFF	TGTGCCAGCAGCCCCCTGAGGGGGAGCTCCTACAATGAGCAGTTCTTC
once	TRBV4-1	TRBJ2-3	.	CASSQGGGTQYF	TGCGCCAGCAGCCAAGGAGGGGGGACGCAGTATTTT
many	TRBV7-2	TRBJ2-5	TRBD2	CASSLVPGLAGVETQYF	TGTGCCAGCAGCTTAGTCCCGGGACTAGCGGGAGTTGAGACCCAGTACTTC
once	TRBV9	TRBJ2-7	TRBD2	CASSTKAGSSYEQYF	TGTGCCAGCAGCACCAAAGCGGGAAGCTCCTACGAGCAGTACTTC
many	TRBV5-1	TRBJ2-3	.	CASSLADGIGRTDTQYF	TGCGCCAGCAGCTTGGCCGATGGTATAGGTCGCACAGATACGCAGTATTTT
.	TRBV28	TRBJ2-5	.	CASSLIWEQETQYF	TGTGCCAGCAGTTTGATATGGGAACAAGAGACCCAGTACTTC
few	TRBV19	TRBJ2-7	TRBD1	CASSIGTGGYEQYF	TGTGCCAGTAGTATAGGTACAGGGGGCTACGAGCAGTACTTC
few	TRBV2	TRBJ1-2	.	CASSDVGIGVYGYTF	TGTGCCAGCAGTGATGTGGGTATTGGAGTCTATGGCTACACCTTC
.	TRBV18	TRBJ2-5	TRBD2	CASSPGRASGSQETQYF	TGTGCCAGCTCTCCAGGGAGGGCTAGCGGGTCCCAAGAGACCCAGTACTTC
.	TRBV27	TRBJ1-6	.	CASSKYNPPLHF	TGTGCCAGCAGCAAGTATAATCCACCCCTCCACTTT
many	TRBV7-8	TRBJ2-2	.	CASSFGVNSGELFF	TGTGCCAGCAGCTTCGGCGTAAACAGCGGGGAGCTGTTTTTT
.	TRBV12-3/TRBV12-4	TRBJ2-2	.	CASSPADRLTGELIF	TGTGCCAGCAGTCCGGCCGATCGGCTGACCGGGGAGCTGATTTTT